Sequencing of this T cell receptor (beta chain) was carried out in a study of beta chain features in type 1 diabetes. Expressed TCRB transcripts were sequenced after all isolated RNA was converted to cDNA. Around 3.57 million reads was the average for naive, central memory and regulatory T cell samples. Only in-frame clones appear in the TCRdb table, and some are missing; sequencing was by immunoSEQ multiplex PCR. This table has fewer than 900,000 clones, about 17% appearing once. Averaging about 0.12 L, one heparinised blood draw came from each individual donor. CD45RO/CCR7/CD25/CD127/CD95/CD27 staining was used to isolate CD4+ naive, central memory, regulatory and stem cell-like memory cells by sorting. Trimming cost V 1 base and J 10 bases, with 13 bases left between them. The germline V gene encodes CDR1 ENHRY and CDR2 SYGVKD. The CDR3 is 13 amino acids.

The gene calls are TRBV10-3 and TRBJ1-1; no definite D call. Input material: naive CD4+ T cells from blood. The clonotype comes from a woman aged 18-29 years in good health. The CDR3 coding sequence is TGTGCCATCAGTGAGTGGGGTGAACTAGGAGCTTTCTTT. It encodes CAISEWGELGAFF.